These 24 T cell receptor beta chains were sequenced from one sample in a study of Graves' ophthalmopathy and Graves' hyperthyroidism. From RNA, the CDR3 regions of TCR beta chains were amplified and sequenced. The first round was an RT-PCR with HTBI primers, and the second round was a multiplex PCR. TCRdb redid the calling of the multiplex PCR reads with MiXCR, one entry per CDR3 protein. The repertoire has roughly 410,000 distinct CDR3 sequences, less than 20% of them found once; the top ten carry roughly 7%. The specimen was peripheral blood. The receptors were gathered from a woman aged 18 to 35 with stable Graves' hyperthyroidism.

This clonotype was seen many times. This chain links TRBV5-8 with TRBJ1-1; 8 bases fit TRBD1. V shed 4 bases and J 8 bases; nucleotides not matched to a gene: 13. CDR3 length equals 15 residues. In germline, CDR1 is SGHTS, CDR2 YDEGEE. The CDR3: CASSGTRTDREEAFF. CDR3 sequence (DNA): TGTGCCAGCAGCGGAACCCGTACGGACAGGGAAGAAGCTTTCTTT.

The chain recombines TRBV12-3 or TRBV12-4 with TRBJ1-5; possible D gene TRBD1, 6 bases. Trimming stripped 5 bases from V and 7 bases from J, with 15 bases between. The CDR3 extends over 14 amino acids. The CDR3 loop is CASSQYRASQPQHF. CDR3 sequence (DNA): TGTGCCAGCAGTCAATACAGGGCTTCACAGCCCCAGCATTTT.

With regard to this clonotype: Relative to the germline gene, one junction end is altered; a read error may explain this. The chain links TRBV24-1 to TRBJ1-2; D is possibly TRBD1 (6 bases). This CDR3 contains 13 residues. The germline V gene has CDR1 KGHDR and CDR2 SFDVKD. The CDR3, as DNA: TGTGCCACCAGTGACAGGGGTAACGATGGCTACACCTTC. This translates into CATSDRGNDGYTF.

This clonotype was detected many times. One junction end disagrees with the germline gene, perhaps due to a read error. The gene calls are TRBV5-1 and TRBJ1-1, with a tentative D call TRBD1 (6 bases). This CDR3 comprises 13 residues. The germline V gene has CDR1 SGHRS and CDR2 YFSETQ. The CDR3 DNA is TGTGCCAGCAGCTTAGCAGGGGACACTGAAGCTTTCTTT. It codes for CASSLAGDTEAFF.

This clonotype has a count of ten or more. The rearrangement uses TRBV6-1 and TRBJ1-1; 7 positions agree with TRBD1. Trimming at V came to 0 bases and at J to 5 bases, leaving 6 bases not matched to a gene. The CDR3 spans 15 residues. Germline CDR1 is MNHNS and CDR2 is SASEGT. The CDR3 nucleotides are TGTGCCAGCAGTGAAGCAGACAGGGATCGGACTGAAGCTTTCTTT. This gives the protein CASSEADRDRTEAFF.

This clonotype was seen a handful of times. V gene TRBV6-2 or TRBV6-3 combines with J gene TRBJ1-2; D uncertain. V shed 4 bases and J shed 8 bases, with 20 bases lying between them. The CDR3 length is 15 residues. Germline values: CDR1 MNHEY, CDR2 SVGEGT. This chain's CDR3 is CASSFRAGPPTGYTF. The CDR3 DNA reads as TGTGCCAGCAGTTTTAGAGCCGGACCCCCTACAGGCTACACCTTC.

The sample holds many counts of this clonotype. The chain employs TRBV2 and TRBJ2-7, with D possibly TRBD2 on 6 matching bases. Germline values: CDR1 SNHLY, CDR2 FYNNEI. V lost 7 bases, J lost 10 bases, and 17 bases lay in between. This CDR3 has 12 residues. This CDR3 is CASTARGTYQYF. In nucleotides, the CDR3 is TGTGCCAGCACCGCCCGGGGGACCTACCAGTACTTC. Supplemented by reference TRBV2 and TRBJ2-7, the full variable domain reads EPEVTQTPSHQVTQMGQEVILRCVPISNHLYFYWYRQILGQKVEFLVSFYNNEISEKSEIFDDQFSVERPDGSNFTLKIRSTKLEDSAMYFCASTARGTYQYFGPGTRLTVT.

This clonotype has a handful of counts. The chain links TRBV9 to TRBJ2-2; a possible D gene is TRBD1 (6 bases). The CDR3 runs 15 residues. Trimming stripped 4 bases from V and 4 bases from J, with 14 bases between. Germline CDR1 and CDR2: SGDLS and YYNGEE. CDR3 region: CASSLVGAGTGELFF. CDR3 in DNA: TGTGCCAGCAGCTTGGTGGGGGCGGGCACCGGGGAGCTGTTTTTT.

This clonotype was recorded at least ten times. The gene calls are TRBV20-1 and TRBJ1-5; TRBD1 aligns across 7 bases. CDR1 is DFQATT and CDR2 is SNEGSKA in the germline V gene (reference sequence). There are 16 residues in the CDR3. After removal of 0 bases from V and 2 bases from J, the junction contained 7 bases not matched to a gene. CDR3 residues: CSAREETGSGNQPQHF. The CDR3 coding sequence is TGCAGTGCTAGAGAGGAGACAGGGTCAGGCAATCAGCCCCAGCATTTT.

This clonotype has ten or more counts. The chain employs TRBV12-3 or TRBV12-4 and TRBJ1-1; 9 bases map to TRBD1. Trimming removed 6 bases from V and 5 bases from J; junction bases left unmatched: 4. CDR3 length: 13 residues. CDR3 sequence: CASRLGTGTEAFF. The CDR3 DNA is TGTGCCAGCAGATTGGGGACAGGGACTGAAGCTTTCTTT.

This clonotype came up many times. This chain joins TRBV12-3 or TRBV12-4 and TRBJ1-5; D remains ambiguous. V dropped 5 bases and J dropped 7 bases, with 18 bases sitting between them. This CDR3 region has 15 residues. DNA for the CDR3: TGTGCCAGCAGTGACCATTGGGGTGTTGGACAGCCCCAGCATTTT. It codes for CASSDHWGVGQPQHF.

This clonotype appeared many times. The chain uses TRBV10-3 and TRBJ2-7; no reliable D call. CDR1 and CDR2 (germline): ENHRY, SYGVKD. CDR3 length: 15 amino acids. V lost 2 bases, J lost 0 bases, and 11 bases lay in between. The CDR3 loop reads CAISEDRTPSYEQYF. The CDR3 DNA is TGTGCCATCAGTGAGGACCGGACGCCCTCCTACGAGCAGTACTTC.

Ten or more counts support this clonotype. The rearrangement joins TRBV12-3 or TRBV12-4 to TRBJ2-5; TRBD2 matches 7 bases. Trimming took 4 bases from V and 1 from J; bases not matched to a gene: 9. CDR3 length: 16 residues. The CDR3 nucleotides are TGTGCCAGCAGTTCCTTGGGGGGGAGCTTCCAAGAGACCCAGTACTTC. Translation: CASSSLGGSFQETQYF.

This chain joins TRBV15 and TRBJ1-1; no firm D call. With 2 bases removed from V and 1 base from J, the gap between germline ends came to 5 bases. Germline-derived CDR1 and CDR2 are LNHNV and YYDKDF (reference sequence). The CDR3 extends over 13 amino acids. CDR3 protein: CATSRNKNTEAFF. For the CDR3, the DNA is TGTGCCACCAGCAGAAACAAGAACACTGAAGCTTTCTTT.

V gene TRBV5-6 combines with J gene TRBJ1-5, with a possible D match to TRBD1 (6 bases). The germline CDR1 and CDR2 sequences are SGHDT and YYEEEE. Trimming cost V 1 base and J 3 bases, with 11 bases left between them. This CDR3 has 15 amino acids. The CDR3 sequence: CASSLQGGPNQPQHF. The DNA for the CDR3 is TGTGCCAGCAGCTTGCAAGGGGGGCCCAATCAGCCCCAGCATTTT.

The rearrangement uses TRBV6-1 and TRBJ2-7, with TRBD2 as a possible D gene (5 bases). The CDR3 spans 15 residues. Germline V gives CDR1 MNHNS, CDR2 SASEGT. V lost 2 bases to trimming and J lost 1 base, with 12 bases between them. The CDR3 nucleotides are TGTGCCAGCAGTGAAACTTTGACGGGATCCTACGAGCAGTACTTC. Translated, it gives CASSETLTGSYEQYF.

The gene calls are TRBV28 and TRBJ2-5; no clear D. Trimming removed 8 bases from V and 1 base from J, with 11 bases in between. This CDR3 has 13 amino acids. From germline, CDR1 is MDHEN and CDR2 SYDVKM. The CDR3 sequence: CASSTVSQETQYF. In nucleotides, the CDR3 is TGTGCCAGCTCAACGGTCAGCCAAGAGACCCAGTACTTC.

This clonotype was found many times. This chain connects TRBV19 to TRBJ2-6; 9 positions match TRBD2. This CDR3 has 19 amino acids. Germline CDR1 reads LNHDA; CDR2 reads SQIVND (reference sequence). J gave up 0 bases and V 2 bases, and 8 bases lay outside the gene matches. CDR3 DNA sequence: TGTGCCAGTAGTATAAGCGGGGGGTCCTTCCTCTCTGGGGCCAACGTCCTGACTTTC. This gives the protein CASSISGGSFLSGANVLTF. Filled out from reference TRBV19 and TRBJ2-6, the complete variable domain reads DGGITQSPKYLFRKEGQNVTLSCEQNLNHDAMYWYRQDPGQGLRLIYYSQIVNDFQKGDIAEGYSVSREKKESFPLTVTSAQKNPTAFYLCASSISGGSFLSGANVLTFGAGSRLTVL.

In its sample, this clonotype was seen many times. The chain employs TRBV29-1 and TRBJ1-2; 11 bases align to TRBD1. The trim removed 7 bases at V and 4 bases at J, leaving 5 bases unmatched. The CDR3 spans 13 residues. Germline loops: CDR1 SQVTM, CDR2 ANQGSEA. As DNA, the CDR3 is TGCAGCGCGGGACAGGGGGAGATCTATGGCTACACCTTC. Its protein is CSAGQGEIYGYTF.

This CDR3 reads CASSGPVSVGDTEAFF. The CDR3 coding sequence is TGTGCCAGTAGTGGCCCAGTTTCGGTAGGGGACACTGAAGCTTTCTTT. The V and J genes are TRBV19 and TRBJ1-1; D is perhaps TRBD1 (5 bases). V was clipped by 5 bases and J by 3 bases, with 19 bases between them. This CDR3 spans 16 amino acids. CDR1 is LNHDA and CDR2 is SQIVND in the germline V gene (reference sequence).

This clonotype was seen repeatedly, ten times or more. V usage is TRBV29-1 and J usage is TRBJ1-2; D possibly corresponds to TRBD1 (6 bases). CDR3 length: 13 residues. CDR1 SQVTM and CDR2 ANQGSEA come from the germline V gene. Deletions cut 6 bases from V and 3 bases from J, with 14 bases between. The CDR3 loop is CSVVSSGDYGYTF. In nucleotides, the CDR3 is TGCAGCGTCGTCTCCTCAGGGGACTATGGCTACACCTTC.

There are many counts of this clonotype. In DNA form, the CDR3 reads TGTGCCACCAGCAGAGGACAGGGCACCGGGGAGCTGTTTTTT. It codes for CATSRGQGTGELFF. V usage is TRBV15 and J usage is TRBJ2-2; 7 nucleotides align to TRBD1. Germline V gives CDR1 LNHNV, CDR2 YYDKDF (reference sequence). There are 14 residues in the CDR3. The V segment lost 1 base and the J segment 4 bases; nucleotides outside the gene matches: 0.

This clonotype was observed a few times. Possible read error: a much larger clone is one base away. The chain links TRBV11-2 to TRBJ2-7; TRBD2 agrees at 10 bases. This CDR3 region has 16 residues. The germline CDR1 and CDR2 sequences are SGHAT and FQNNGV. V was pared by 2 bases and J by 2 bases, with 6 bases of the junction left unmatched. The CDR3 bases are TGTGCCAGCAGCTTAAGAGGTAGCGGGGGGCCCTACGAGCAGTACTTC. Protein sequence: CASSLRGSGGPYEQYF.

This clonotype occurred many times. The J gene is TRBJ1-5, the V gene TRBV20-1, with D unresolved. The germline CDR1 and CDR2 sequences are DFQATT and SNEGSKA (reference sequence). The CDR3 extends over 12 amino acids. V lost 6 bases, J lost 3 bases, and 9 bases lay in between. This CDR3 is CSAVQTNQPQHF. The CDR3 DNA reads TGCAGTGCGGTACAGACCAATCAGCCCCAGCATTTT.